This T cell receptor beta chain came from a study of cytomegalovirus exposure and HLA in healthy donors. Study information: An analysis done earlier identified about 120 million unique TCR beta sequences from about 180 million T cells. A preliminary data release comprised tens of millions of unique TCRs obtained from HLA-typed donors.

Comment on this clone: Antigen: not known.

It was with 60 Vbeta and 13 Jbeta primers that the PCR ran. The repertoire was sequenced with immunoSEQ multiplex PCR; TCRdb's copy has only in-frame clones and lacks some. The table records 200,000 to 250,000 clones, about four fifths of them present only once. Findings of the study overall: In all likelihood, a cluster of highly shared sequence variants was a sequencing artifact. The dataset shows that most TCR sequences were rare, while some public TCRs occurred in many donors.

Sequenced: PBMCs. The clonotype originates from a woman aged 40 to 50 in good health and CMV-seropositive.

The CDR3 region has the DNA TGTGCCAGCAGTGAACGGCTAGCGGGACACACCGGGGAGCTGTTTTTT. It yields the protein CASSERLAGHTGELFF. V gene TRBV6-1 combines with J gene TRBJ2-2; 9 nucleotides align to TRBD2. Germline V lookup: CDR1 MNHNS, CDR2 SASEGT. V gave up 2 bases and J gave up 3 bases; unmatched junction bases: 4. The CDR3 loop spans 16 amino acids.